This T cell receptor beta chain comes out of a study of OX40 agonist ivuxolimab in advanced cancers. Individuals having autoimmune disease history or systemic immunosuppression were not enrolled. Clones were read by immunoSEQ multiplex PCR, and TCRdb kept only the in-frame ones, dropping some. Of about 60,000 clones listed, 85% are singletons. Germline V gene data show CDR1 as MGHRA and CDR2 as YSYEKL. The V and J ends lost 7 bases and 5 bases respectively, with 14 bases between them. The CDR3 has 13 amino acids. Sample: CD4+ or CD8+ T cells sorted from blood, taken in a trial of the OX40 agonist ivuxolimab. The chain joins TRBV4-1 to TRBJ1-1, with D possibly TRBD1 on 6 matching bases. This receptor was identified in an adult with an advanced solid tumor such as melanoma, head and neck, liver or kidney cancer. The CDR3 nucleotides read TGCGCCAGCACCTTTACCCAGGGGACTGAAGCTTTCTTT. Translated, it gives CASTFTQGTEAFF.